The source of this TCR beta chain is a study of cytomegalovirus exposure and HLA in healthy donors. In the study overall: An earlier analysis identified 110 million or so unique TCR beta sequences in about 180 million T cells. Genotyping showed about 80% of 398 donors falling in the Caucasian-associated ancestry cluster.

Amplification used 60 Vbeta primers and 13 Jbeta primers. The method was immunoSEQ multiplex PCR; TCRdb's version includes in-frame clones alone and lacks a portion of them. The repertoire holds 100,000 to 150,000 clones, with around four fifths as singletons. Turning to this clone: Its antigen is not known.

Findings of the study overall: Upon later analysis, HLA-associated TCR beta chains proved more clonally expanded than other, equally common chains.

After removal of 2 bases from V and 8 bases from J, the junction contained 9 bases not matched to a gene. Germline V gene sequence: CDR1 SGHNT, CDR2 YYREEE (reference sequence). The CDR3 totals 15 residues. V and J are TRBV5-4 and TRBJ2-1; 8 bases fit TRBD1. This TCR derives from a young man in good health and CMV-seropositive. Sample: PBMCs. CDR3 DNA sequence: TGTGCCAGCAGCTTCGGCAGGGGGCTCGTCGATGAGCAGTTCTTC. It specifies CASSFGRGLVDEQFF.